This T cell receptor (beta chain) was found in a study of shared clonotypes between healthy human individuals. The ends were cut back, 3 bases at V and 1 base at J, with 4 bases in the middle. This CDR3 has 13 amino acids. The germline V gene has CDR1 MDHEN and CDR2 SYDVKM. This clone has just a few counts. This same CDR3 is encoded by further DNA sequences in the sample. A deep-level run was used for the assay. TCRdb keeps only in-frame clones here, not all; method: immunoSEQ multiplex PCR. The sample records around 500,000 clones, around 79% being singletons. The receptor was derived from a woman in her thirties or forties in good health. Some clones in this sample may be carry-over from other donors' samples. V is TRBV28 and J is TRBJ1-5, with D uncertain. Material for sequencing was PBMCs. CDR3 nucleotide sequence: TGTGCCAGCAGTTTTGGCAGCAATCAGCCCCAGCATTTT. Residues: CASSFGSNQPQHF.